This T cell receptor (beta chain) originates from a study of CD8+ T cells in alopecia areata. The authors extracted RNA and reverse transcribed it into cDNA as the sequencing template. Assay used: immunoSEQ multiplex PCR; TCRdb lists only in-frame clones, some missing. The data contain 170,000 or so clones, over 50% of them singletons. This clone turned up a few times. This TCR came from a human donor with alopecia areata. The source was CD4+ T cells sorted from blood, collected at week 0.

This CDR3 reads CASSARSYEQYF. The CDR3 nucleotides are TGTGCCAGCAGTGCTAGGAGCTACGAGCAGTACTTC. This sequence joins TRBV25-1 and TRBJ2-7; no clear D. Trimming stripped 4 bases from V and 3 bases from J, with 7 bases between. The CDR3 consists of 12 residues. CDR1 is MGHDK and CDR2 is SYGVNS in the germline V gene.